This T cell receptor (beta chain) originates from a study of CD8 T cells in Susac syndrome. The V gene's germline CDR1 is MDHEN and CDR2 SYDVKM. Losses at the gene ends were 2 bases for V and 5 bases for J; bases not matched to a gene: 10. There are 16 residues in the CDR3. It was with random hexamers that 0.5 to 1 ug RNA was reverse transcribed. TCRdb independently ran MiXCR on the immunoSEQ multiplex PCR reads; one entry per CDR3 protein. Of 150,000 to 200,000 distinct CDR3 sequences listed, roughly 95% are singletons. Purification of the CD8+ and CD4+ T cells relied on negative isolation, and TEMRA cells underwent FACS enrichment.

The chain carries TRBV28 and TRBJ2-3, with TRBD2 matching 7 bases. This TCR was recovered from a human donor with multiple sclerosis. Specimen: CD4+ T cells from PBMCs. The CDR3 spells CASSLRRSGGRDTQYF. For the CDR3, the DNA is TGTGCCAGCAGTTTAAGAAGGTCGGGGGGACGAGATACGCAGTATTTT. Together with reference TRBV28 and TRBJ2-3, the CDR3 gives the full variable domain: DVKVTQSSRYLVKRTGEKVFLECVQDMDHENMFWYRQDPGLGLRLIYFSYDVKMKEKGDIPEGYSVSREKKERFSLILESASTNQTSMYLCASSLRRSGGRDTQYFGPGTRLTVL.